Listed below are T cell receptor beta chains from one sample, sequenced in a study of blood T cell repertoires in COVID-19. Data came from immunoSEQ multiplex PCR; TCRdb stores just in-frame clones and leaves some out. This table has about 250,000 clones, around 90% appearing once. Sequenced material: PBMCs or T cells enriched from blood (not recorded which). The receptors were sampled from a woman between 25 and 40 years old with acute COVID-19. Both conserved end residues are part of each CDR3. A D gene is named only where the DNA matches it firmly. Clone size is given for some rows only: seen once, a few or many times, or a class if the clone is expanded.

v_call,j_call,clone_size,d_call,cdr3_length,cdr3_nt,cdr3_aa
TRBV7-9,TRBJ1-4,.,.,13,TGTGCCAGCAGCACGGACACCGAAGGAAAACTGTTTTTT,CASSTDTEGKLFF
TRBV5-4,TRBJ2-7,.,.,14,TGTGCCAGCAGCTTGGCAGGGCTATCCTACGAGCAGTACTTC,CASSLAGLSYEQYF
TRBV6-6,TRBJ1-4,.,TRBD1,15,TGTGCCAGCAGTTACTCAGACAGGGATAATGAAAAACTGTTTTTT,CASSYSDRDNEKLFF
TRBV5-1,TRBJ1-1,.,.,16,TGCGCCAGCAGCTTGGACCAGGGATTGTGGAACACTGAAGCTTTCTTT,CASSLDQGLWNTEAFF
TRBV15,TRBJ2-1,few,TRBD1,16,TGTGCCACCAGCAGAGTGTCAGGGGGAGCGTACAATGAGCAGTTCTTC,CATSRVSGGAYNEQFF
TRBV11-1,TRBJ1-1,.,.,15,TGTGCCAGCAGTCAAGCGAGGGGGGGCTTCACTGAAGCTTTCTTT,CASSQARGGFTEAFF
TRBV2,TRBJ2-4,.,TRBD1,13,TGTGCCAGCCTGGACAGGGCGAAAAACATTCAGTACTTC,CASLDRAKNIQYF
TRBV5-1,TRBJ1-1,.,TRBD1,16,TGCGCCAGCAGCCAGGGACAGGGGACGGTGGGCACTGAAGCTTTCTTT,CASSQGQGTVGTEAFF
TRBV6-1,TRBJ1-3,once,.,21,TGTGCCAGCAGTGAATTAGGCTGGGGAGTCAGGGCGCCCATCGGGAGGAACACCATATATTTT,CASSELGWGVRAPIGRNTIYF
TRBV15,TRBJ2-7,.,TRBD2,19,TGTGCCACCAGCAGTCACCCCGGACTAGCGGGGGGGCCTTGGTACGAGCAGTACTTC,CATSSHPGLAGGPWYEQYF
TRBV28,TRBJ1-5,few,.,13,TGTGCCAGCAAGAAGGGACACACACAGCCCCAGCATTTT,CASKKGHTQPQHF
TRBV7-3,TRBJ2-2,.,TRBD1,14,TGTGCCAGCAGCCCGGGACAGGTCGCCGGGGAGCTGTTTTTT,CASSPGQVAGELFF
TRBV9,TRBJ2-3,.,.,13,TGTGCCAGCAGCCCAACTAACACAGATACGCAGTATTTT,CASSPTNTDTQYF
TRBV19,TRBJ2-6,.,.,16,TGTGCCAGTAGTCCCTCAGGGTACTCTGGGGCCAACGTCCTGACTTTC,CASSPSGYSGANVLTF
TRBV11-3,TRBJ2-5,once,.,13,TGTGCCAGCAGCTTAGTTCTCGGGGAGACCCAGTACTTC,CASSLVLGETQYF
TRBV30,TRBJ1-5,.,.,13,TGTGCCTGGACCCACGGTGCTAATCAGCCCCAGCATTTT,CAWTHGANQPQHF
TRBV2,TRBJ1-1,.,.,11,TGTGCCAGCAGTGAGAGCACTGAAGCTTTCTTT,CASSESTEAFF
TRBV7-2,TRBJ2-3,.,TRBD1,16,TGTGCCAGCAGCTTAGGATCGGGACAGGGGGGTGATACGCAGTATTTT,CASSLGSGQGGDTQYF
TRBV27,TRBJ1-4,once,.,14,TGTGCCAGCAGTCGGAGACAGGACCAAGAAAAACTGTTTTTT,CASSRRQDQEKLFF
TRBV25-1,TRBJ1-1,.,.,14,TGTGCCAGCAGCCCGAGGTTAGAAAACACTGAAGCTTTCTTT,CASSPRLENTEAFF
TRBV15,TRBJ1-5,.,.,14,TGTGCCACCAGCAGAGATCGAGTTGCTCAGCCCCAGCATTTT,CATSRDRVAQPQHF
TRBV28,TRBJ2-1,.,TRBD2,14,TGTGCCAGCAGTTTCGCGGGGGCCTACAATGAGCAGTTCTTC,CASSFAGAYNEQFF
TRBV5-1,TRBJ1-4,.,.,13,TGCGCCAGCAGCACGGACAGAAATGAAAAACTGTTTTTT,CASSTDRNEKLFF
TRBV18,TRBJ2-1,.,.,17,TGTGCCAGCTCACCACCGTCGATGGGCAAATCTTACAATGAGCAGTTCTTC,CASSPPSMGKSYNEQFF
TRBV7-8,TRBJ2-1,.,.,13,TGTGCCAGCAGCTTAACAAACTACAATGAGCAGTTCTTC,CASSLTNYNEQFF
TRBV5-1,TRBJ2-1,.,TRBD1,13,TGCGCCAGCACGGGACAGGGGAACAATGAGCAGTTCTTC,CASTGQGNNEQFF
TRBV9,TRBJ2-2,.,TRBD1,15,TGTGCCAGCAGGCCAACGGGACAGGGGCCCGGGGAGCTGTTTTTT,CASRPTGQGPGELFF
TRBV6-5,TRBJ2-7,.,TRBD2,15,TGTGCCAGCAGTTACGGACTAGCGGGGGCCTACGAGCAGTACTTC,CASSYGLAGAYEQYF
TRBV6-5,TRBJ1-6,.,TRBD1,14,TGTGCCAGCAGCCGGGGACAGCTGAATTCACCCCTCCACTTT,CASSRGQLNSPLHF
TRBV28,TRBJ2-7,once,.,13,TGTGCCAGCAGATGGGCAGGGGCCTACGAGCAGTACTTC,CASRWAGAYEQYF
TRBV5-4,TRBJ2-5,.,TRBD2,14,TGTGCCAGCAGCTTGTCCCCTAGCGGGGAGACCCAGTACTTC,CASSLSPSGETQYF
TRBV2,TRBJ1-2,.,.,17,TGTGCCAGCAGCTATGAAAGAACGTCAGACCGCGGTCGGGGCTACACCTTC,CASSYERTSDRGRGYTF
TRBV28,TRBJ2-2,.,.,15,TGTGCCAGCAGGAATAGCGGCACGAACACCGGGGAGCTGTTTTTT,CASRNSGTNTGELFF
TRBV5-1,TRBJ1-1,.,TRBD1,14,TGCGCCAGCGGACGGACAGGAGGGGGTACTGAAGCTTTCTTT,CASGRTGGGTEAFF
TRBV6-5,TRBJ2-2,.,.,15,TGTGCCAGCAGTTACTCCATCATGAACACCGGGGAGCTGTTTTTT,CASSYSIMNTGELFF
TRBV6-5,TRBJ2-1,.,TRBD1,15,TGTGCCAGCAGCCAGGACAGGGAAAGGCACAATGAGCAGTTCTTC,CASSQDRERHNEQFF
TRBV5-6,TRBJ2-5,.,TRBD2,18,TGTGCCAGCAGCCGCCCCCCATCTAGCGGGCGGTCGGGAGAGACCCAGTACTTC,CASSRPPSSGRSGETQYF
TRBV7-2,TRBJ1-2,.,.,13,TGTGCCAGCAGCTTCGAGGGCCACTATGGCTACACCTTC,CASSFEGHYGYTF
TRBV5-4,TRBJ2-2,.,TRBD1,16,TGTGCCAGCAGCCTGAGGACAGGGGAAAACACCGGGGAGCTGTTTTTT,CASSLRTGENTGELFF
TRBV18,TRBJ1-1,.,.,14,TGTGCCAGCTCACCATCAACTGCCCCCGCCGAAGCTTTCTTT,CASSPSTAPAEAFF